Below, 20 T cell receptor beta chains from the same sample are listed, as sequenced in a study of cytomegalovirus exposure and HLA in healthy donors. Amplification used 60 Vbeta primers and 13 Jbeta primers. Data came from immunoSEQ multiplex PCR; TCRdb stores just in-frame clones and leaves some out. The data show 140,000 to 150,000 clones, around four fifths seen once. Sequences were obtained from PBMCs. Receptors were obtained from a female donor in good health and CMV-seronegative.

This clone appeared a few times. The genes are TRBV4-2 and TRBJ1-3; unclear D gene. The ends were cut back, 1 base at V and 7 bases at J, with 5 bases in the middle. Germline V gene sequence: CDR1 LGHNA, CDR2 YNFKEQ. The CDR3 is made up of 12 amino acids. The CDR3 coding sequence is TGTGCCAGCAGCCAAGGGGCTAACACCATATATTTT. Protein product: CASSQGANTIYF.

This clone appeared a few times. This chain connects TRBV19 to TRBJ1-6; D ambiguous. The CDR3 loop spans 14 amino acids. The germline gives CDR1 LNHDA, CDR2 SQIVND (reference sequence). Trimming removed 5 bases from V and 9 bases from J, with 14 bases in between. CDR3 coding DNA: TGTGCCAGTAGTTTCACGGGGATGGGTTCACCCCTCCACTTT. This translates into CASSFTGMGSPLHF.

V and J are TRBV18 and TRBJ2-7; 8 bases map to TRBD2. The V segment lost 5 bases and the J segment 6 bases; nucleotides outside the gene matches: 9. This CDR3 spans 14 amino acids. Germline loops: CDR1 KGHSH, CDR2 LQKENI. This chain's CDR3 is CASSSGGLALEQYF. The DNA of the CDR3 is TGTGCCAGCTCAAGCGGGGGACTTGCACTCGAGCAGTACTTC.

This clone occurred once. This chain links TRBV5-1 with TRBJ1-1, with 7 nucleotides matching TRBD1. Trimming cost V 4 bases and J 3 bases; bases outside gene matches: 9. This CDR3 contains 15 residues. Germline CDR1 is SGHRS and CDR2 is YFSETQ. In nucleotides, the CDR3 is TGCGCCAGCAGCCCCTTACAGGGGCCCTACACTGAAGCTTTCTTT. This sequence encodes CASSPLQGPYTEAFF.

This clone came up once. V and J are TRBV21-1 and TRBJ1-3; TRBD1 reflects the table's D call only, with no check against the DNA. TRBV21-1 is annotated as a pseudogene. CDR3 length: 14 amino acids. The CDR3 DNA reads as TGTGCCAGCAGCAAAGACAGGGCTGGAAACACCATATATTTT. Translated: CASSKDRAGNTIYF.

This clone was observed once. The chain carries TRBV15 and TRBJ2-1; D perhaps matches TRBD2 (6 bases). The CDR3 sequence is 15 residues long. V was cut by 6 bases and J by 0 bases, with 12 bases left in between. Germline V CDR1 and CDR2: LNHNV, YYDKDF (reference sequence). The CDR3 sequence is CATSKRRVSYNEQFF. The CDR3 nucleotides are TGTGCCACCAGTAAGAGGAGGGTCTCCTACAATGAGCAGTTCTTC.

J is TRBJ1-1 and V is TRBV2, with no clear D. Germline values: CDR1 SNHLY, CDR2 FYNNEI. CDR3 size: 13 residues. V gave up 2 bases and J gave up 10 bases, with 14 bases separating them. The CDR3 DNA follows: TGTGCCAGCAGTGAACGCCCGGGTAAGCGAGCTTTCTTT. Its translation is CASSERPGKRAFF.

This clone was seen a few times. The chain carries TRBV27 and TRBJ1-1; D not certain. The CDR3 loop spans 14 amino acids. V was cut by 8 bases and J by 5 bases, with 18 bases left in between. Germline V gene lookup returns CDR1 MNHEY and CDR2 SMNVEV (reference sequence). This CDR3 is CASCRESGGTEAFF. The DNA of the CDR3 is TGTGCCAGCTGCCGGGAGTCAGGAGGGACTGAAGCTTTCTTT.

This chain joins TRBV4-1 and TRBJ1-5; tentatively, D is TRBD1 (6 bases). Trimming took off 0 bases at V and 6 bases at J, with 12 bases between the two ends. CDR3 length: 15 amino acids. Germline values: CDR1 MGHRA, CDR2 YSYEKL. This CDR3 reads CASSQEGGLRQPQHF. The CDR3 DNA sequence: TGCGCCAGCAGCCAAGAAGGGGGTTTACGTCAGCCCCAGCATTTT.

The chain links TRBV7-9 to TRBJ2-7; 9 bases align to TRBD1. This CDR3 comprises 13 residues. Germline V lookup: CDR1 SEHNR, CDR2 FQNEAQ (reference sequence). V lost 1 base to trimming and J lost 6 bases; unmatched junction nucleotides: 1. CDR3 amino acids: CASSLGDRVEQYF. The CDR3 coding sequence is TGTGCCAGCAGCTTAGGGGACAGGGTCGAGCAGTACTTC. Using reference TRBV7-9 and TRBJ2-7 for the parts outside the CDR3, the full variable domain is DTGVSQNPRHKITKRGQNVTFRCDPISEHNRLYWYRQTLGQGPEFLTYFQNEAQLEKSRLLSDRFSAERPKGSFSTLEIQRTEQGDSAMYLCASSLGDRVEQYFGPGTRLTVT.

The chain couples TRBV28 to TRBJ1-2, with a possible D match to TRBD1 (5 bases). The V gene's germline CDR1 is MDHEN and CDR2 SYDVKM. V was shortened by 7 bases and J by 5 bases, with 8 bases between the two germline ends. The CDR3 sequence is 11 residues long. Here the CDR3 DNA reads TGTGCCAGCATGGACAAATATGGCTACACCTTC. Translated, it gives CASMDKYGYTF.

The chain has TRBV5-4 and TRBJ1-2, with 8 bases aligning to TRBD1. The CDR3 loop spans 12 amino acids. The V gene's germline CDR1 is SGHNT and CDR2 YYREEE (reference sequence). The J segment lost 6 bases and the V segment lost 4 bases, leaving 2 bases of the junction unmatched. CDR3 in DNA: TGTGCCAGCAGCAGGACAGGGAATGGCTACACCTTC. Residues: CASSRTGNGYTF.

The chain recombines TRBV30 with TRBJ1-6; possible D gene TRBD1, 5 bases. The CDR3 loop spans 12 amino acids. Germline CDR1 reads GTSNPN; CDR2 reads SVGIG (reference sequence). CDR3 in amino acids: CVAGDYNSPLHF. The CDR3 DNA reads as TGTGTCGCGGGGGACTATAATTCACCCCTCCACTTT. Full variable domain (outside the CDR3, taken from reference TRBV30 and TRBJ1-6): SQTIHQWPATLVQPVGSPLSLECTVEGTSNPNLYWYRQAAGRGLQLLFYSVGIGQISSEVPQNLSASRPQDRQFILSSKKLLLSDSGFYLCVAGDYNSPLHFGNGTRLTVT.

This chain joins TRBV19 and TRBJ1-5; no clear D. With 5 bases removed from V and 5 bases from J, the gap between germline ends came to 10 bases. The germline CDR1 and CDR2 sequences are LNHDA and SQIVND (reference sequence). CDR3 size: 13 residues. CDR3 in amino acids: CASSREFDQPQHF. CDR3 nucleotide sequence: TGTGCCAGTAGTCGGGAGTTCGATCAGCCCCAGCATTTT.

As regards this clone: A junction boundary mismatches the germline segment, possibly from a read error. CDR3 sequence (DNA): TGTGCCGGCAGTCCACAGGTTTTGAACACCGAAGCTTTCTTT. Protein sequence: CAGSPQVLNTEAFF. The chain is built from TRBV27 and TRBJ1-1, with D tentatively TRBD1 (5 bases). The CDR3 has 14 residues. Germline loops: CDR1 MNHEY, CDR2 SMNVEV (reference sequence).

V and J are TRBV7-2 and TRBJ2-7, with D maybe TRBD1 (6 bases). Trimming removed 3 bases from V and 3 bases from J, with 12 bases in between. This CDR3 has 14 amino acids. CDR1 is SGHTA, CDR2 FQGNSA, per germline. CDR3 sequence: CASSFGKTGYEQYF. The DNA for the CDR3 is TGTGCCAGCAGCTTTGGGAAGACAGGCTACGAGCAGTACTTC.

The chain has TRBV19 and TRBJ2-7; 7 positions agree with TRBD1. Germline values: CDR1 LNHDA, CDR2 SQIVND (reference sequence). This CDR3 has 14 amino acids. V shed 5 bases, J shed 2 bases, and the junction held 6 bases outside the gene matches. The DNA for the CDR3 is TGTGCCAGTAGTTGGGGACAGTTCCCCTACGAGCAGTACTTC. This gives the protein CASSWGQFPYEQYF.

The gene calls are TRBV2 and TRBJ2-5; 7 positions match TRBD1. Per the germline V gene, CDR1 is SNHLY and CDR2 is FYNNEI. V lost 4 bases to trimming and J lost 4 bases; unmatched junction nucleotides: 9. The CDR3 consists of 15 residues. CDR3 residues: CASSGAGGRIETQYF. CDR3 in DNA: TGTGCCAGCAGTGGGGCAGGGGGAAGGATAGAGACCCAGTACTTC.

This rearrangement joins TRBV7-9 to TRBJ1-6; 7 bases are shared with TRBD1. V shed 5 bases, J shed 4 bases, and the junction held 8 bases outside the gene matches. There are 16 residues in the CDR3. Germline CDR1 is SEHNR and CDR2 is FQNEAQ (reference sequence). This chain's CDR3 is CASSTGDSPYNSPLHF. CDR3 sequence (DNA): TGTGCCAGCAGCACAGGGGACAGCCCTTATAATTCACCCCTCCACTTT. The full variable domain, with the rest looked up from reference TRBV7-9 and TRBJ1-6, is DTGVSQNPRHKITKRGQNVTFRCDPISEHNRLYWYRQTLGQGPEFLTYFQNEAQLEKSRLLSDRFSAERPKGSFSTLEIQRTEQGDSAMYLCASSTGDSPYNSPLHFGNGTRLTVT.

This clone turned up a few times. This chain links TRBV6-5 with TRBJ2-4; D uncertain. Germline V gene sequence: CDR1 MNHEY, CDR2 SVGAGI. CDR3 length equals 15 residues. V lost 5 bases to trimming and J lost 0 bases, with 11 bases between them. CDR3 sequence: CASSPPKLAKNIQYF. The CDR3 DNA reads TGTGCCAGCAGTCCACCTAAGCTAGCCAAAAACATTCAGTACTTC.